The 21 T cell receptor beta chains presented below share a single source sample, sequenced in a study of persistence of HIV-infected CD4 T cells (dated by TCRdb to the early 2020s). The intended sense of this specimen's treatment or condition label: suppressive antiretroviral therapy. Lysates of CMV-infected fibroblasts at about 10 ug/mL were used to stimulate the cells. Nonresponding CD40L-negative CD69-negative CD45RO-high memory CD4+ T cells were sorted as memory populations depleted of antigen-responding cells. No antigen has been identified for these receptors. The immunoSEQ hsTCRB assay version 4 in survey mode was used to sequence TCRbeta repertoires from genomic DNA. TCRdb obtained this table from immuneACCESS and retained in-frame rearrangements with V and J assigned. These tables miss some clones; where compared with another copy, unresolved V genes account for less than half of the shortfall, and the remainder is unexplained. Present in this sample are tens of thousands of clones, about four fifths of which were seen just once. Together, the top ten hold approximately 6.5% of the sample.

The sample consisted of CD4+ T cells sorted from PBMCs after approximately 19-hour stimulation, taken from a patient who received antiretroviral therapy. The cell subset or site label for this specimen denotes: CD40L-CD69- CD45RO-high memory CD4 T cells not responding to CMV lysate. These receptors all stem from an adult woman with HIV who was CMV-seropositive.

The CDR3 nucleotides are TGTGCCAGCAGCTCATATGGGGGAGACACTGAAGCTTTCTTT. Protein product: CASSSYGGDTEAFF. J is TRBJ1-1 and V is TRBV7-8, with D possibly TRBD1 on 5 matching bases. V gave up 4 bases and J gave up 3 bases, with 12 bases separating them. The germline V gene has CDR1 SGHVS and CDR2 FQNEAQ. This CDR3 spans 14 amino acids.

The chain uses TRBV27 and TRBJ1-1; possibly TRBD1 for D (6 bases). The CDR3 runs 18 residues. In germline, CDR1 is MNHEY, CDR2 SMNVEV (reference sequence). The V end was cut by 9 bases, the J end by 1 base, with 27 bases between. The CDR3 bases are TGTGCCAGAAACATATACCCCGGGCCGGGACACTCGAACACTGAAGCTTTCTTT. Protein: CARNIYPGPGHSNTEAFF.

The chain is built from TRBV6-2 or TRBV6-3 and TRBJ1-1; TRBD1 matches 8 bases. From germline, CDR1 is MNHEY and CDR2 SVGEGT. This CDR3 has 15 amino acids. The trim removed 0 bases at V and 7 bases at J, leaving 7 bases unmatched. CDR3 DNA sequence: TGTGCCAGCAGTTACTCCCGGGACAGGCGAAGTGAAGCTTTCTTT. Its translation is CASSYSRDRRSEAFF.

The genes are TRBV9 and TRBJ1-1; D perhaps matches TRBD1 (5 bases). V shed 4 bases and J shed 5 bases, with 12 bases lying between them. This CDR3 region has 13 residues. Germline V gene sequence: CDR1 SGDLS, CDR2 YYNGEE. In nucleotides, the CDR3 is TGTGCCAGCAGCTCCTCGGGGGAGACTGAAGCTTTCTTT. The encoded protein is CASSSSGETEAFF. Full variable domain (remainder filled in from reference TRBV9 and TRBJ1-1): DSGVTQTPKHLITATGQRVTLRCSPRSGDLSVYWYQQSLDQGLQFLIQYYNGEERAKGNILERFSAQQFPDLHSELNLSSLELGDSALYFCASSSSGETEAFFGQGTRLTVV.

The gene calls are TRBV28 and TRBJ2-3; 10 bases align to TRBD2. Germline V gene data show CDR1 as MDHEN and CDR2 as SYDVKM. The trim removed 3 bases at V and 3 bases at J, leaving 3 bases unmatched. This CDR3 comprises 15 residues. CDR3 residues: CASSFLAGVTDTQYF. The CDR3 nucleotides are TGTGCCAGCAGTTTCCTAGCGGGAGTTACAGATACGCAGTATTTT.

The gene calls are TRBV27 and TRBJ1-1, with 7 bases that match TRBD1. Germline V gene sequence: CDR1 MNHEY, CDR2 SMNVEV (reference sequence). Germline trimming cut 5 bases from V and 5 bases from J; bases unmatched to any gene: 14. CDR3 length: 16 amino acids. CDR3 amino acids: CASSIATNSRGTEAFF. CDR3 DNA: TGTGCCAGCAGTATCGCTACCAACTCCAGGGGGACTGAAGCTTTCTTT.

The rearrangement uses TRBV28 and TRBJ1-3; D is unclear. The CDR3 covers 14 residues. V was cut by 7 bases and J by 0 bases, with 10 bases left in between. CDR1 is MDHEN, CDR2 SYDVKM, per germline. Here the CDR3 DNA reads TGTGCCAGCAAAACCGGGAACTCTGGAAACACCATATATTTT. Its translation: CASKTGNSGNTIYF.

This clone showed up just once. The chain employs TRBV6-5 and TRBJ2-2, with 7 bases identical to TRBD2. V lost 5 bases and J lost 2; bases outside the gene matches: 5. The CDR3 has 15 amino acids. CDR1 is MNHEY, CDR2 SVGAGI, per germline. The CDR3 reads CASSLSGPNTGELFF. CDR3 coding DNA: TGTGCCAGCAGTCTTAGCGGGCCTAACACCGGGGAGCTGTTTTTT.

V and J are TRBV3-1 (or the pseudogene TRBV3-2) and TRBJ1-1; D remains ambiguous. CDR3 size: 13 residues. Trimming took 2 bases from V and 6 from J, leaving 10 bases between them. Germline values: CDR1 LGHDT, CDR2 YNNKEL (reference sequence). CDR3 nucleotide sequence: TGTGCCAGCAGCCAATATGGACGCGCTGAAGCTTTCTTT. It yields the protein CASSQYGRAEAFF.

The chain couples TRBV28 to TRBJ1-2; D not certain. Germline V lookup: CDR1 MDHEN, CDR2 SYDVKM. CDR3 length: 13 residues. With 3 bases removed from V and 7 bases from J, the gap between germline ends came to 12 bases. As DNA, the CDR3 is TGTGCCAGCAGTTTCCCCGCCCGGGGTGGCTACACCTTC. Its protein product is CASSFPARGGYTF.

The CDR3 DNA sequence: TGCGCCAGCAGTCAATCTACTGGAGGGCAGGAATACGAGCAGTACTTC. The encoded protein is CASSQSTGGQEYEQYF. The chain has TRBV23-1 and TRBJ2-7, with TRBD2 as a possible D gene (6 bases). TRBV23-1 is identified as an open reading frame with a role that is uncertain. V dropped 0 bases and J dropped 4 bases, with 16 bases sitting between them. The CDR3 length is 16 residues.

The chain combines TRBV2 with TRBJ2-6; 9 bases line up with TRBD1. Germline loops: CDR1 SNHLY, CDR2 FYNNEI. The V and J ends lost 8 bases and 3 bases, in that order; junction bases with no gene match: 11. The CDR3 extends over 17 amino acids. CDR3 DNA sequence: TGTGCCAGCCGATCCGACAGGGGGTTCTTTGGGGCCAACGTCCTGACTTTC. Translating it yields CASRSDRGFFGANVLTF.

The table lists this clone with a few counts. The gene calls are TRBV29-1 and TRBJ1-5; 8 bases agree with TRBD1. J was trimmed by 4 bases and V by 7 bases; bases with no gene match: 12. CDR1 is SQVTM, CDR2 ANQGSEA, per germline. This CDR3 contains 15 residues. The chain's CDR3 is CSARWGTGRNQPQHF. The CDR3 coding sequence is TGCAGCGCTAGATGGGGGACAGGAAGGAATCAGCCCCAGCATTTT.

This chain connects TRBV21-1 to TRBJ1-2. TRBV21-1 is a listed pseudogene. This CDR3 comprises 12 residues. CDR3 DNA: TGTGCCAGCAGCAAGCGCCCGTATGGCTACACCTTC. It is translated as CASSKRPYGYTF.

The V call is TRBV7-8, the J call TRBJ2-3; 7 nucleotides agree with TRBD1. With V trimmed by 3 bases and J by 2 bases, 5 bases remained unmatched. Germline lookup yields CDR1 SGHVS and CDR2 FQNEAQ. This CDR3 is 15 amino acids long. The CDR3 here is CASSFRDRLTDTQYF. In DNA form, the CDR3 reads TGTGCCAGCAGCTTCCGGGACAGACTCACAGATACGCAGTATTTT.

The chain links TRBV6-6 to TRBJ1-2; perhaps TRBD1 as D (5 bases). This CDR3 contains 14 residues. V gave up 2 bases and J gave up 6 bases, with 13 bases separating them. The germline V gene encodes CDR1 MNHNY and CDR2 SVGAGI (reference sequence). The CDR3, as DNA: TGTGCCAGCAGTTACGGGGGGAGCGCGAATGGCTACACCTTC. It encodes CASSYGGSANGYTF.

The chain combines TRBV6-1 with TRBJ1-5, with D uncertain. This CDR3 has 12 amino acids. Germline CDR1 MNHNS, CDR2 SASEGT. The V gene lost 3 bases and the J gene lost 9 bases, with 9 bases spanning the gap. Here the CDR3 reads CASSEMGRPQHF. CDR3 bases: TGTGCCAGCAGTGAGATGGGGAGGCCCCAGCATTTT.

The J gene is TRBJ1-5, the V gene TRBV13, with 7 bases aligning to TRBD1. Germline V gene lookup returns CDR1 PRHDT and CDR2 FYEKMQ (reference sequence). The CDR3 has 15 residues. The junction had 6 bases not matched to a gene; V was cut back by 0 bases and J by 7 bases. The CDR3 DNA is TGTGCCAGCAGCTTAGGTGACAGGGAAAGGCAGCCCCAGCATTTT. Amino acids: CASSLGDRERQPQHF.

This chain joins TRBV24-1 and TRBJ2-3; no definite D call. Germline CDR1 reads KGHDR; CDR2 reads SFDVKD. This CDR3 region has 15 residues. The germline V and J ends were trimmed by 1 base and 0 bases, with 7 bases remaining between them. Written as DNA, the CDR3 is TGTGCCACCAGTGATTTTGGGGTCAGCACAGATACGCAGTATTTT. Protein sequence: CATSDFGVSTDTQYF.

CDR3 amino acids: CASGGASGRQSGYTF. In nucleotides, the CDR3 is TGTGCCAGCGGGGGAGCCTCAGGCAGGCAATCCGGCTACACCTTC. V gene TRBV25-1 combines with J gene TRBJ1-2, with D possibly TRBD1 on 5 matching bases. In germline, CDR1 is MGHDK, CDR2 SYGVNS. Trimming removed 8 bases from V and 8 bases from J, with 24 bases in between. This CDR3 has 15 residues.

Only a few counts were recorded for this clone. The chain joins TRBV14 to TRBJ2-6, with 9 bases aligning to TRBD2. Germline V gene data show CDR1 as SGHDN and CDR2 as FVKESK. This CDR3 contains 21 residues. V was pared by 3 bases and J by 6 bases, with 21 bases of the junction left unmatched. CDR3 nucleotide sequence: TGTGCCAGCAGCCATAATAGCGGGGGACGTTCCTTCTCTTTGGTGGCCAACGTCCTGACTTTC. Its translation is CASSHNSGGRSFSLVANVLTF.